The 6 T cell receptor beta chains below were found in one sample sequenced in a study of shared clonotypes between healthy human individuals. This table comes from immunoSEQ multiplex PCR, and its TCRdb copy is limited to in-frame clones, with some not included. The sample consists of around 980,000 clones, about 80% of them appearing once. Sequencing was performed on memory CD4+ T cells from PBMCs. Described subset: CD45RA-negative fraction. These receptors were taken from a man aged 18 to 30 in good health. Some clones in this sample may be carry-over from other donors' samples.

The V call is TRBV7-2, the J call TRBJ1-2; D not resolved. The CDR3 is 13 residues long. Trimming shortened V by 2 bases and J by 1 base, and 5 bases separated the two germline ends. The germline gives CDR1 SGHTA, CDR2 FQGNSA. CDR3 nucleotides: TGTGCCAGCAGCTTAAGGCATAACTATGGCTACACCTTC. Encoded protein: CASSLRHNYGYTF.

As regards this clone: The sample holds other DNA sequences that translate to the same CDR3. The chain is built from TRBV18 and TRBJ2-3, with D perhaps matching TRBD2 (5 bases). Trimming removed 0 bases from V and 4 bases from J, with 5 bases in between. Germline V gene lookup returns CDR1 KGHSH and CDR2 LQKENI. The CDR3 sequence is 13 residues long. The CDR3 sequence: CASSPPSADTQYF. The CDR3 nucleotides read TGTGCCAGCTCACCACCTAGCGCAGATACGCAGTATTTT.

The genes are TRBV13 and TRBJ2-7, with TRBD2 identical over 8 bases. The CDR3 has 15 residues. Germline V CDR1 and CDR2: PRHDT, FYEKMQ (reference sequence). The V gene end was trimmed by 5 bases and the J gene end by 2 bases; junction bases not matched to a gene: 8. CDR3 protein: CASSPRLATAYEQYF. CDR3 sequence (DNA): TGTGCCAGCAGCCCCCGACTAGCGACCGCCTACGAGCAGTACTTC.

The chain links TRBV7-6 to TRBJ2-1; tentative D call: TRBD1 (6 bases). Trimming removed 2 bases at V and 8 bases at J, with 16 bases between. CDR1 SGHVS and CDR2 FNYEAQ come from the germline V gene. There are 15 residues in the CDR3. CDR3 loop: CASSLNPNRADEQFF. The CDR3, as DNA: TGTGCCAGCAGCTTAAATCCCAACAGGGCGGATGAGCAGTTCTTC.

About this clone: Its ends do not fully match the called genes, so a read error is possible. The chain carries TRBV7-9 and TRBJ1-1; D is unclear. CDR1 SEHNR and CDR2 FQNEAQ come from the germline V gene (reference sequence). There are 16 residues in the CDR3. The CDR3 DNA reads as TGTGCCAGCAGCCCGCCCTCCGGCAGAAGTAACACCGAAGCTTTCTTT. Translation: CASSPPSGRSNTEAFF.

CDR3 coding DNA: TGTGCCAGCAGCTTAGCCGGGGCGCAAGAGACCCAGTACTTC. It specifies CASSLAGAQETQYF. The chain employs TRBV7-9 and TRBJ2-5, with D perhaps TRBD1 or TRBD2 (5 bases each). The CDR3 runs to 14 residues. Germline V lookup: CDR1 SEHNR, CDR2 FQNEAQ (reference sequence). Trimming shortened V by 0 bases and J by 2 bases, and 7 bases separated the two germline ends.